Listed below are T cell receptor beta chains from one sample, sequenced in a study of OX40 agonist ivuxolimab in advanced cancers. Method: immunoSEQ multiplex PCR; TCRdb's copy keeps in-frame clones and lacks some. The data contain approximately 72,000 clones, about 90% of them singletons. Here the sequenced sample was CD4+ or CD8+ T cells sorted from blood, taken in a trial of the OX40 agonist ivuxolimab. The receptors were sampled from an adult with an advanced solid tumor such as melanoma, head and neck, liver or kidney cancer. Each CDR3 is given with its conserved first and last residue. The D gene is left open where the match is weak. Some rows mark clone size as missing; the rest say once, few, many or name a class of expanded clone.

.	TRBV9	.	TRBJ2-5	TGTGCCAGCAGCCCGCGAGAGGGCTTGGGGTGGGAGACCCAGTACTTC	CASSPREGLGWETQYF
TRBD2	TRBV6-5	once	TRBJ2-3	TGTGCCAGCAGCTCATCGGGAGGGGCAGATACGCAGTATTTT	CASSSSGGADTQYF
TRBD2	TRBV7-2	.	TRBJ2-7	TGTGCCAGCAGCCGTCGAGGACTAGCGGGGCCGATATACGAGCAGTACTTC	CASSRRGLAGPIYEQYF
TRBD2	TRBV6-6	.	TRBJ2-7	TGTGCCAGCAGTTACTCGTATAGACTAGCGGTTTACGAGCAGTACTTC	CASSYSYRLAVYEQYF
.	TRBV19	.	TRBJ2-7	TGTGCCAGTAGTACAGGGGTCGAGCAGTACTTC	CASSTGVEQYF
.	TRBV7-2	once	TRBJ2-5	TGTGCCAGCAGCTTAACGGGGGAAGAGACCCAGTACTTC	CASSLTGEETQYF
.	TRBV5-4	.	TRBJ2-1	TGTGCCAGCAGCTTGCAGGGTCACAATGAGCAGTTCTTC	CASSLQGHNEQFF
.	TRBV5-1	.	TRBJ2-7	TGCGCCAGCAGCGACCCGGGACTGTCCTACGAGCAGTACTTC	CASSDPGLSYEQYF
TRBD2	TRBV6-4	.	TRBJ2-3	TGTGCCAGCAGCAAAGGACTAGCGGCCTCAGATACGCAGTATTTT	CASSKGLAASDTQYF
TRBD1	TRBV6-1	.	TRBJ2-7	TGTGCCAGCAGCCGGGACAGGGTGACAGACGAGCAGTACTTC	CASSRDRVTDEQYF
.	TRBV19	.	TRBJ2-3	TGTGCCAGTAGTGCGCACAGGGGCACAGATACGCAGTATTTT	CASSAHRGTDTQYF
TRBD1	TRBV10-3	.	TRBJ2-1	TGTGCCATCAGTGAGTCAGGGACAGGTTATAATGAGCAGTTCTTC	CAISESGTGYNEQFF
TRBD2	TRBV4-3	.	TRBJ2-7	TGCGCCAGCAGCCAAGATTACGGGGGGAGCTACGAGCAGTACTTC	CASSQDYGGSYEQYF
TRBD1	TRBV30	.	TRBJ2-2	TGTGCCTGGAGTCAACAGGGGACCGGGGAGCTGTTTTTT	CAWSQQGTGELFF
.	TRBV5-4	few	TRBJ1-2	TGTGCCAGCAGCTTGGAACAGGAGTATGGCTACACCTTC	CASSLEQEYGYTF
.	TRBV7-2	.	TRBJ2-6	TGTGCCAGCAGCTCGGGGTACGGGGCCAACGTCCTGACTTTC	CASSSGYGANVLTF
TRBD1	TRBV5-4	.	TRBJ2-7	TGTGCCAGCAGCACCGCCGGGACAGGGGTTGACGAGCAGTACTTC	CASSTAGTGVDEQYF
.	TRBV28	.	TRBJ2-6	TGTGCCAGCCTCGGGGGCTCTGGGGCCAACGTCCTGACTTTC	CASLGGSGANVLTF
TRBD2	TRBV7-9	once	TRBJ2-5	TGTGCCAGCAGCTTAGGACTAGCGGGGGGGCGGCAGACCCAGTACTTC	CASSLGLAGGRQTQYF
.	TRBV6-5	.	TRBJ1-6	TGTGCCAGCGGGAAAGGGGGCTATAATTCACCCCTCCACTTT	CASGKGGYNSPLHF
TRBD2	TRBV28	.	TRBJ2-7	TGTGCCAGCAGTTTCTTCCTAGCGGGAGGGCCCAACGAGCAGTACTTC	CASSFFLAGGPNEQYF
TRBD2	TRBV30	.	TRBJ2-1	TGTGCCTGGATGGGTAGCGGGGGGCAAATCTTC	CAWMGSGGQIF
TRBD2	TRBV11-1	.	TRBJ2-1	TGTGCCAGCAGGAACTGGGGGGGTCCATACAATGAGCAGTTCTTC	CASRNWGGPYNEQFF
TRBD1	TRBV6-5	.	TRBJ2-7	TGTGCCAGCAGTTGGACAGGGCTATCCTACGAGCAGTACTTC	CASSWTGLSYEQYF
TRBD2	TRBV6-5	.	TRBJ2-3	TGTGCCAGCAGCCGGACTAGCAGCACAGATACGCAGTATTTT	CASSRTSSTDTQYF
.	TRBV7-9	.	TRBJ1-5	TGTGCCAGCAGCCGTCATAGCAATCAGCCCCAGCATTTT	CASSRHSNQPQHF
.	TRBV7-3	.	TRBJ2-5	TGTGCCAGCAGCTTAACGAGTCAGAGGCAAGAGACCCAGTACTTC	CASSLTSQRQETQYF
TRBD2	TRBV2	.	TRBJ2-3	TGTGCCAGCAGCCTAAGGCTAGCGGGGGCCACAGATACGCAGTATTTT	CASSLRLAGATDTQYF
.	TRBV28	.	TRBJ1-2	TGTGCCAGCAGTTCATCCAGGGTTGGCTACACCTTC	CASSSSRVGYTF
.	TRBV6-6	.	TRBJ1-4	TGTGCCAGCTCCTCCACCGCAACTAATGAAAAACTGTTTTTT	CASSSTATNEKLFF
.	TRBV6-6	.	TRBJ2-1	TGTGCCAGCTCCACGGGGGCCTACAATGAGCAGTTCTTC	CASSTGAYNEQFF
.	TRBV5-5	.	TRBJ2-2	TGTGCCAGCAGCTTGTCTCCAGGGTATGACGGGGAGCTGTTTTTT	CASSLSPGYDGELFF
.	TRBV18	.	TRBJ2-7	TGTGCCAGCTCACCCGCCGACGAGCAGTACTTC	CASSPADEQYF
.	TRBV27	.	TRBJ2-2	TGTGCCAGCAGTTCTGGGGCTCTTGGCGGCACCGGGGAGCTGTTTTTT	CASSSGALGGTGELFF
TRBD1	TRBV5-1	.	TRBJ2-2	TGCGCCAGCAGCTTGGGGACAGGGGGCACCGGGGAGCTGTTTTTT	CASSLGTGGTGELFF
TRBD2	TRBV27	.	TRBJ2-7	TGTGCCAGCAGACTAGCGGGTCGATCCCCCTACGAGCAGTACTTC	CASRLAGRSPYEQYF
.	TRBV6-6	once	TRBJ1-1	TGTGCCAGCAGTTATCAGGGTGAAGCTTTCTTT	CASSYQGEAFF
.	TRBV19	.	TRBJ2-4	TGTGCCAGTAGTACGACACAACTAGCCAAAAACATTCAGTACTTC	CASSTTQLAKNIQYF
.	TRBV7-3	once	TRBJ2-1	TGTGCCAGCAGCCACGGGAGCCCGGTGAATGAGCAGTTCTTC	CASSHGSPVNEQFF
.	TRBV2	.	TRBJ2-1	TGTGCCAGCAGTGGTAGGGGGGCCGGGGGAAGTGAGCAGTTCTTC	CASSGRGAGGSEQFF
.	TRBV7-6	once	TRBJ1-4	TGTGCCAGCAGCCGAGGACTTAATGAAAAACTGTTTTTT	CASSRGLNEKLFF
.	TRBV28	.	TRBJ2-7	TGTGCCAGCAGTTTAGGCACAGAGCAGTACTTC	CASSLGTEQYF
TRBD2	TRBV5-4	.	TRBJ2-7	TGTGCCAGCAGCTTAGCGGGGGAGCAGTACTTC	CASSLAGEQYF
.	TRBV28	once	TRBJ1-2	TGTGCCAGCAGTTTACGGGGGAAATATGGCTACACCTTC	CASSLRGKYGYTF